Listed below are T cell receptor beta chains from one sample, sequenced in a study of OX40 agonist ivuxolimab in advanced cancers. This table comes from immunoSEQ multiplex PCR, and its TCRdb copy is limited to in-frame clones, with some not included. The sample gives approximately 75,000 clones, approximately 78% of which show up once; approximately 5% is in the top ten. The sample consisted of CD4+ or CD8+ T cells sorted from blood, taken in a trial of the OX40 agonist ivuxolimab. The receptors shown here come from an adult with an advanced solid tumor such as melanoma, head and neck, liver or kidney cancer. CDR3s include the opening cysteine and the closing phenylalanine or tryptophan. A D gene is named only where the DNA matches it firmly. Clone size, where shown, is once, few, many, or a class for clones that have expanded.

d_gene	v_gene	j_gene	abundance	CDR3aa	CDR3nt
.	TRBV4-2	TRBJ1-2	.	CASSQDGRVGYGYTF	TGTGCCAGCAGCCAAGATGGACGGGTGGGGTATGGCTACACCTTC
TRBD1	TRBV29-1	TRBJ1-2	.	CSASPLGTGSGGYTF	TGCAGCGCTTCCCCCTTGGGGACAGGGTCGGGTGGCTACACCTTC
TRBD1	TRBV29-1	TRBJ1-2	.	CSVAQGVANYGYTF	TGCAGCGTTGCGCAGGGGGTAGCTAACTATGGCTACACCTTC
.	TRBV5-8	TRBJ1-5	.	CASLLYRTMGNQPQHF	TGTGCCAGTTTGCTTTACCGGACAATGGGCAATCAGCCCCAGCATTTT
.	TRBV18	TRBJ2-1	few	CASSDLRRGRRNNEQFF	TGTGCCAGCTCTGACCTACGCAGAGGAAGGAGAAACAATGAGCAGTTCTTC
TRBD1	TRBV6-1	TRBJ1-6	few	CASSESGTGGTPLHF	TGTGCCAGCAGTGAATCCGGGACAGGGGGTACACCCCTCCACTTT
TRBD2	TRBV7-2	TRBJ2-1	.	CASSFKRGGVNEQFF	TGTGCCAGCAGCTTTAAGCGGGGGGGAGTCAATGAGCAGTTCTTC
TRBD1	TRBV18	TRBJ2-7	.	CASSPTGEGYEQYF	TGTGCCAGCTCACCGACAGGGGAAGGCTACGAGCAGTACTTC
TRBD1	TRBV4-2	TRBJ1-2	.	CASSQETGHHGYTF	TGTGCCAGCAGCCAAGAGACAGGGCATCATGGCTACACCTTC
.	TRBV19	TRBJ1-2	.	CASSSLNRNYGYTF	TGTGCCAGTAGTTCTTTAAACCGGAACTATGGCTACACCTTC
.	TRBV18	TRBJ1-1	few	CASSRGGSTEAFF	TGTGCCAGCTCCCGGGGGGGGAGTACTGAAGCTTTCTTT
.	TRBV9	TRBJ1-1	.	CASSVGRVQSVNTEAFF	TGTGCCAGCAGCGTAGGCAGGGTCCAATCCGTGAACACTGAAGCTTTCTTT
TRBD2	TRBV2	TRBJ2-5	.	CASRGVAGGLGGETQYF	TGTGCCAGCAGAGGGGTAGCGGGGGGCCTTGGAGGTGAGACCCAGTACTTC
TRBD2	TRBV19	TRBJ2-3	.	CASSAVAGATDTQYF	TGTGCCAGTAGTGCCGTAGCGGGAGCCACAGATACGCAGTATTTT
TRBD1	TRBV4-2	TRBJ1-5	.	CASSPGTGEDQPQHF	TGTGCCAGCAGCCCAGGGACAGGGGAAGACCAGCCCCAGCATTTT
.	TRBV7-9	TRBJ2-7	.	CASSARAPYYEQYF	TGTGCCAGCAGCGCCCGGGCCCCCTACTACGAGCAGTACTTC
TRBD1	TRBV7-2	TRBJ1-2	.	CASSLARRTGGYTF	TGTGCCAGCAGCTTAGCGCGAAGGACAGGCGGCTACACCTTC
TRBD2	TRBV18	TRBJ2-7	.	CASSPQREAYEQYF	TGTGCCAGCTCACCTCAGCGGGAGGCCTACGAGCAGTACTTC
.	TRBV18	TRBJ1-2	.	CASSPEGPPTF	TGTGCCAGCTCACCGGAGGGCCCCCCCACCTTC
.	TRBV10-3	TRBJ2-7	.	CAISAEAGREQYF	TGTGCCATCAGTGCTGAGGCAGGGAGGGAGCAGTACTTC
.	TRBV7-9	TRBJ1-6	.	CASSFQSSYNSPLHF	TGTGCCAGCAGCTTCCAGAGCTCCTATAATTCACCCCTCCACTTT
.	TRBV28	TRBJ1-1	few	CASSTSSKGNTEAFF	TGTGCCAGCAGCACTAGTTCGAAGGGGAACACTGAAGCTTTCTTT
.	TRBV6-1	TRBJ2-7	many	CASSVRIYEQYF	TGTGCCAGCAGTGTACGGATATACGAGCAGTACTTC
.	TRBV14	TRBJ2-1	.	CASSRVGGVSYNEQFF	TGTGCCAGCAGCCGAGTGGGGGGAGTCTCCTACAATGAGCAGTTCTTC
.	TRBV28	TRBJ2-7	.	CASKGFRGTPQYEQYF	TGTGCCAGCAAGGGGTTTCGAGGGACACCTCAGTACGAGCAGTACTTC
.	TRBV2	TRBJ1-5	.	CASADSPYQPQHF	TGTGCCAGCGCCGACAGTCCCTATCAGCCCCAGCATTTT
TRBD1	TRBV7-9	TRBJ2-4	.	CASSPQGGTNIQYF	TGTGCCAGCAGTCCACAGGGGGGAACAAACATTCAGTACTTC
.	TRBV11-2	TRBJ1-2	.	CASSTTYGYTF	TGTGCCAGCAGCACTACCTATGGCTACACCTTC
.	TRBV5-6	TRBJ2-1	.	CASSLWGRGEQFF	TGTGCCAGCAGCTTGTGGGGCCGGGGTGAGCAGTTCTTC
.	TRBV14	TRBJ1-2	.	CASSQASTKGYDGYTF	TGTGCCAGCAGCCAAGCTAGTACGAAGGGATACGATGGCTACACCTTC
.	TRBV7-2	TRBJ2-7	.	CASSTSGSYEQYF	TGTGCCAGCAGCACCAGCGGATCTTACGAGCAGTACTTC
.	TRBV30	TRBJ1-2	.	CAWTPSRGIGYTF	TGTGCCTGGACTCCGAGCAGGGGAATTGGCTACACCTTC
.	TRBV7-9	TRBJ2-1	.	CASSDGLLTYNEQFF	TGTGCCAGCAGCGACGGACTCCTTACCTACAATGAGCAGTTCTTC
TRBD2	TRBV5-1	TRBJ2-7	.	CASSLAKLGRPYEQYF	TGCGCCAGCAGCTTGGCCAAACTCGGGAGGCCCTACGAGCAGTACTTC
.	TRBV4-2	TRBJ2-7	few	CASSQDLDTSYEQYF	TGTGCCAGCAGCCAAGATCTGGACACCTCCTACGAGCAGTACTTC
TRBD1	TRBV5-4	TRBJ2-2	.	CASSDGTGAILNLLELFF	TGTGCCAGCAGCGACGGGACAGGGGCTATCCTAAACCTCTTGGAGCTGTTTTTT
TRBD1	TRBV6-5	TRBJ1-6	medium-sized	CASGQQGRNSPLHF	TGTGCCAGCGGCCAACAGGGGCGGAATTCACCCCTCCACTTT
TRBD2	TRBV28	TRBJ2-1	.	CASQTSGRNNEQFF	TGTGCCAGCCAAACTAGCGGGAGGAACAATGAGCAGTTCTTC
TRBD1	TRBV15	TRBJ1-4	.	CATSTHRGQVEKLFF	TGTGCCACCAGCACCCACAGGGGGCAGGTTGAAAAACTGTTTTTT
TRBD1	TRBV7-9	TRBJ1-4	.	CASSSPDRGGNEKLFF	TGTGCCAGCAGCTCTCCAGACAGGGGAGGTAATGAAAAACTGTTTTTT
.	TRBV6-1	TRBJ2-7	.	CASSEGQGYDF	TGTGCCAGCAGTGAAGGGCAGGGGTACGACTTC
TRBD2	TRBV5-1	TRBJ2-3	.	CASGRLAGVSSDTQYF	TGCGCCAGCGGTAGACTAGCGGGGGTTTCCTCAGATACGCAGTATTTT
.	TRBV5-4	TRBJ2-6	.	CASSLDSSGANVLTF	TGTGCCAGCAGCTTAGACAGCTCTGGGGCCAACGTCCTGACTTTC
.	TRBV15	TRBJ1-1	.	CATSREGGGAAFF	TGTGCCACCAGCAGAGAAGGCGGCGGCGCAGCTTTCTTT
.	TRBV29-1	TRBJ1-2	few	CSAPWGGQDGYTF	TGCAGCGCCCCATGGGGGGGGCAGGATGGCTACACCTTC
.	TRBV28	TRBJ1-2	.	CASSLTGPPYGYTF	TGTGCCAGCAGTTTAACGGGACCCCCCTATGGCTACACCTTC
.	TRBV11-2	TRBJ1-5	.	CASSLRPDQPQHF	TGTGCCAGCAGCCTAAGGCCAGATCAGCCCCAGCATTTT
TRBD2	TRBV6-4	TRBJ2-3	.	CASSDSATSGSTDTQYF	TGTGCCAGCAGTGACTCTGCGACTAGCGGGAGCACAGATACGCAGTATTTT
.	TRBV5-6	TRBJ2-5	.	CASSLWGAGGHQETQYF	TGTGCCAGCAGCTTGTGGGGAGCAGGGGGGCATCAAGAGACCCAGTACTTC
.	TRBV11-2	TRBJ1-5	.	CASSSPGGGQPQHF	TGTGCCAGCAGCTCCCCGGGGGGCGGACAGCCCCAGCATTTT
.	TRBV10-2	TRBJ2-5	.	CASSLRETQYF	TGCGCCAGCAGTCTTAGGGAGACCCAGTACTTC
.	TRBV2	TRBJ1-1	.	CASWTLRMVAEAFF	TGTGCCAGCTGGACCCTCAGGATGGTAGCTGAAGCTTTCTTT
TRBD1	TRBV28	TRBJ2-5	.	CASRPGGRETQYF	TGTGCCAGCAGACCAGGGGGCCGGGAGACCCAGTACTTC
.	TRBV29-1	TRBJ2-1	.	CSVGVLLTDEQFF	TGCAGCGTTGGGGTCCTTCTCACGGATGAGCAGTTCTTC
.	TRBV7-8	TRBJ2-4	.	CASSLGRRGEVAKNIQYF	TGTGCCAGCAGCTTAGGGCGGAGGGGGGAAGTAGCCAAAAACATTCAGTACTTC
.	TRBV19	TRBJ1-2	.	CASSPGALEGYGYTF	TGTGCCAGTAGTCCCGGGGCCCTTGAGGGTTATGGCTACACCTTC
TRBD2	TRBV7-2	TRBJ2-7	few	CASSLAPPELAGDHEQYF	TGTGCCAGCAGCTTAGCCCCCCCCGAACTAGCGGGAGACCACGAGCAGTACTTC
.	TRBV2	TRBJ2-1	.	CASSQTGGTSWVNEQFF	TGTGCCAGCAGCCAAACCGGCGGGACTTCCTGGGTGAATGAGCAGTTCTTC